The 13 T cell receptor beta chains given below trace back to one sample, sequenced in a study of blood T cell repertoires in COVID-19. Method: immunoSEQ multiplex PCR; TCRdb's copy keeps in-frame clones and lacks some. The sample lists 250,000 to 350,000 clones, around 90% occurring once. Specimen: PBMCs or T cells enriched from blood (not recorded which). The receptors shown here come from a woman aged 60-75 years in a cohort exposed to, infected with or recovered from COVID-19 (not recorded which).

The V and J genes are TRBV3-1 (or the pseudogene TRBV3-2) and TRBJ1-5; a weak D match, TRBD1 (5 bases). The CDR3 runs 13 residues. CDR1 and CDR2 (germline): LGHDT, YNNKEL (reference sequence). V gave up 5 bases and J gave up 7 bases, with 12 bases separating them. As DNA, the CDR3 is TGTGCCAGCAGCGACGGGGGGGACCAGCCCCAGCATTTT. Its protein is CASSDGGDQPQHF.

The genes are TRBV7-9 and TRBJ2-3, with 8 bases aligning to TRBD1. Germline V CDR1 and CDR2: SEHNR, FQNEAQ (reference sequence). The CDR3 extends over 14 amino acids. The trim removed 4 bases at V and 2 bases at J, leaving 2 bases unmatched. CDR3 in amino acids: CASSWGQVTDTQYF. CDR3 in DNA: TGTGCCAGCAGCTGGGGACAGGTCACAGATACGCAGTATTTT. Filled out from reference TRBV7-9 and TRBJ2-3, the complete variable domain reads DTGVSQNPRHKITKRGQNVTFRCDPISEHNRLYWYRQTLGQGPEFLTYFQNEAQLEKSRLLSDRFSAERPKGSFSTLEIQRTEQGDSAMYLCASSWGQVTDTQYFGPGTRLTVL.

V gene TRBV28 combines with J gene TRBJ2-7; 9 positions match TRBD2. V was clipped by 4 bases and J by 2 bases; unmatched bases: 9. This CDR3 comprises 16 residues. In germline, CDR1 is MDHEN, CDR2 SYDVKM. This chain's CDR3 is CASSSGSSGSPYEQYF. The DNA for the CDR3 is TGTGCCAGCAGTTCCGGAAGTAGCGGGAGTCCCTACGAGCAGTACTTC.

The V call is TRBV6-5, the J call TRBJ2-7; 9 bases fit TRBD1. The CDR3 extends over 13 amino acids. Germline CDR1 MNHEY, CDR2 SVGAGI. V lost 4 bases to trimming and J lost 5 bases; unmatched junction nucleotides: 3. CDR3 residues: CASSSWDRDEQYF. The CDR3 DNA reads TGTGCCAGCAGTTCCTGGGACAGGGACGAGCAGTACTTC.

The rearrangement joins TRBV6-4 to TRBJ2-7; D possibly corresponds to TRBD1 (6 bases). The CDR3 totals 13 residues. The V end lost 10 bases, the J end lost 0 bases, and 13 bases lay between the germline ends. CDR1 and CDR2 from the germline V gene are MRHNA and SNTAGT. DNA of the CDR3: TGTGCCATCCCAGGGGCTAGCTCCTACGAGCAGTACTTC. Its translation is CAIPGASSYEQYF.

This chain joins TRBV4-2 and TRBJ1-3; possible D gene TRBD1, 5 bases. The germline gives CDR1 LGHNA, CDR2 YNFKEQ. Between the trimmed V and J ends, which lost 4 bases and 4 bases, there was a span of 14 bases. The CDR3 runs 15 residues. The CDR3 is CASSLAGGDGNTIYF. The CDR3 region has the DNA TGTGCCAGCAGCCTAGCGGGAGGGGACGGAAACACCATATATTTT.

A single count supports this clone. DNA for the CDR3: TGTGCCAGCCTGGCCGGGACTAAAAGGCTCTCGTCGCCCCAGCATTTT. Translation: CASLAGTKRLSSPQHF. The chain has TRBV19 and TRBJ1-5, with D perhaps TRBD1 (5 bases). The CDR3 covers 16 residues. The V gene's germline CDR1 is LNHDA and CDR2 SQIVND (reference sequence). With 9 bases removed from V and 9 bases from J, the gap between germline ends came to 27 bases.

V is TRBV10-3 and J is TRBJ1-2, with 7 bases aligning to TRBD1. The junction had 8 bases not matched to a gene; V was cut back by 6 bases and J by 7 bases. This CDR3 comprises 13 residues. Germline CDR1 is ENHRY and CDR2 is SYGVKD. The chain's CDR3 is CAISTGTEAGYTF. The CDR3, as DNA: TGTGCCATCAGCACCGGGACAGAGGCTGGCTACACCTTC.

This chain joins TRBV19 and TRBJ2-1; 10 bases are shared with TRBD1. Trimming removed 7 bases from V and 6 bases from J; junction bases left unmatched: 6. Per germline, CDR1 LNHDA and CDR2 SQIVND (reference sequence). This CDR3 has 14 residues. CDR3 loop: CASTTDRGRNEQFF. The CDR3 region has the DNA TGTGCCAGTACTACCGACAGGGGGCGCAATGAGCAGTTCTTC.

The chain is built from TRBV24-1 and TRBJ2-2, with D tentatively TRBD2 (5 bases). Germline assignment: CDR1 KGHDR and CDR2 SFDVKD. The length of the CDR3 is 13 residues. Trimming stripped 0 bases from V and 7 bases from J, with 5 bases between. CDR3 sequence (DNA): TGTGCCACCAGTGATTTGGGGAGCGGGGAGCTGTTTTTT. Amino acid sequence: CATSDLGSGELFF.

This clone has only a few counts. This rearrangement joins TRBV28 to TRBJ2-3; D may be TRBD2 (7 bases). Germline assignment: CDR1 MDHEN and CDR2 SYDVKM. V lost 2 bases and J 6 bases, leaving 15 bases between the germline ends. This CDR3 is 15 amino acids long. The DNA of the CDR3 is TGTGCCAGCAGTTTAGGGGGGGCTGGGTATGATACGCAGTATTTT. Encoded protein: CASSLGGAGYDTQYF.

The genes are TRBV28 and TRBJ1-4; the D gene is possibly TRBD1 (6 bases). Germline V gene sequence: CDR1 MDHEN, CDR2 SYDVKM. V was clipped by 8 bases and J by 9 bases, with 16 bases between them. This CDR3 contains 13 residues. The CDR3 reads CASGQILVKKLFF. The CDR3 DNA reads as TGTGCCAGCGGACAGATACTCGTGAAAAAACTGTTTTTT. The full variable domain, rest sourced from reference TRBV28 and TRBJ1-4, is DVKVTQSSRYLVKRTGEKVFLECVQDMDHENMFWYRQDPGLGLRLIYFSYDVKMKEKGDIPEGYSVSREKKERFSLILESASTNQTSMYLCASGQILVKKLFFGSGTQLSVL.

V gene TRBV28 combines with J gene TRBJ1-4, with D possibly being TRBD1 (5 bases). V lost 2 bases and J 2 bases, leaving 6 bases between the germline ends. Germline CDR1 MDHEN, CDR2 SYDVKM. The CDR3 is 14 amino acids. The CDR3: CASSLGGTNEKLFF. CDR3 bases: TGTGCCAGCAGTTTAGGGGGGACTAATGAAAAACTGTTTTTT. Using reference TRBV28 and TRBJ1-4 for the parts outside the CDR3, the full variable domain is DVKVTQSSRYLVKRTGEKVFLECVQDMDHENMFWYRQDPGLGLRLIYFSYDVKMKEKGDIPEGYSVSREKKERFSLILESASTNQTSMYLCASSLGGTNEKLFFGSGTQLSVL.